Listed below are T cell receptor beta chains from one sample, sequenced in a study of cytomegalovirus exposure and HLA in healthy donors. Sequenced by immunoSEQ multiplex PCR; TCRdb stores in-frame clones only, minus some. The sample has 97,000 or so clones, about 81% seen once. Source material: PBMCs. Receptors were obtained from a middle-aged man in good health and CMV-seronegative. Both conserved end residues are part of each CDR3. Each record gives: V gene, clone size, D gene, J gene, CDR3 DNA, CDR3 protein. D genes are given only for firm matches. The listing skips clone size in some rows; elsewhere it reads once, few, many or a size class.

TRBV5-6	.	.	TRBJ2-7	TGTGCCAGCAGCTTGGGCAGCTCCTACGAGCAGTACTTC	CASSLGSSYEQYF
TRBV5-1	.	TRBD1	TRBJ2-7	TGCGCCAGCAGGACAGGGGATTGGGGCGAGCAGTACTTC	CASRTGDWGEQYF
TRBV4-3	.	TRBD2	TRBJ2-3	TGCGCCAGCAGCCAAGATCCGCGGGGGATAGCAGATACGCAGTATTTT	CASSQDPRGIADTQYF
TRBV2	.	.	TRBJ1-2	TGTGCCAGCAGTGGGAACAGGGAAGGTGGCTACACCTTC	CASSGNREGGYTF
TRBV18	.	.	TRBJ1-2	TGTGCCAGCTCACCACCGGGGGAGGTCCCTACCTATGGCTACACCTTC	CASSPPGEVPTYGYTF
TRBV6-1	.	TRBD2	TRBJ2-1	TGTGCCAGCAGTTGGACTAGCGGGGGGAAAGAGCAGTTCTTC	CASSWTSGGKEQFF
TRBV16	.	.	TRBJ1-5	TGTGCCAGCAGCCAATCAGGGGGAAGTCGTCAGCCCCAGCATTTT	CASSQSGGSRQPQHF
TRBV6-6	.	.	TRBJ1-3	TGTGCCAGCGGGCAGGCAACTGGAAACACCATATATTTT	CASGQATGNTIYF
TRBV5-6	.	.	TRBJ1-2	TGTGCCAGCAGCTTGGGGCAGGGCGATGGCTACACCTTC	CASSLGQGDGYTF
TRBV7-9	.	.	TRBJ1-1	TGTGCCAGCAGCTTAGCTTCCGTGACACCAGGTACTTTCTTT	CASSLASVTPGTFF
TRBV9	.	.	TRBJ2-2	TGTGCCAGCAGCGTAGAGCCCCTAGGGGCCGGGGAGCTGTTTTTT	CASSVEPLGAGELFF
TRBV9	.	TRBD1	TRBJ2-7	TGTGCCAGCAGCGCAACCGGGACAGGGGTCTACGAGCAGTACTTC	CASSATGTGVYEQYF
TRBV19	.	.	TRBJ2-2	TGTGCCAGTAGTATAGATCCTCGGAACACCGGGGAGCTGTTTTTT	CASSIDPRNTGELFF
TRBV19	.	TRBD1	TRBJ2-1	TGTGCCAGTAGCCGGACAGGGGGTCACAATGAGCAGTTCTTC	CASSRTGGHNEQFF
TRBV29-1	.	.	TRBJ1-2	TGCAGCGTTGAGAGAGGACAGTCCGGTTGCACCTTC	CSVERGQSGCTF
TRBV10-3	few	TRBD1	TRBJ1-1	TGTGCCATCAGTGCGGACAGGCAGAACACTGAAGCTTTCTTT	CAISADRQNTEAFF
TRBV6-5	.	.	TRBJ2-1	TGTGCCAGCAGTTACGATCCAGGGTCCTACAATGAGCAGTTCTTC	CASSYDPGSYNEQFF
TRBV5-4	.	TRBD1	TRBJ1-3	TGTGCCAGCAGCTTGGCCGGTCACAGGGGTCTAGCTGGAAACACCATATATTTT	CASSLAGHRGLAGNTIYF
TRBV9	few	TRBD1	TRBJ1-1	TGTGCCAGCAGTGAACACGGGACAGGGGTTCGTGCTTTCTTT	CASSEHGTGVRAFF
TRBV4-2	.	TRBD1	TRBJ1-4	TGTGCCAGCAGCCAAGATCGGGCAGGGGGAAATGAAAAACTGTTTTTT	CASSQDRAGGNEKLFF
TRBV9	.	.	TRBJ1-6	TGTGCCAGCAGCGTATCAGGGGCCAATTCACCCCTCCACTTT	CASSVSGANSPLHF
TRBV7-2	.	.	TRBJ2-7	TGTGCCAGCAGCTTAGTCGGTCAGGGTGGCTACGAGCAGTACTTC	CASSLVGQGGYEQYF
TRBV7-8	.	.	TRBJ1-2	TGTGCCAGCAGCTTAGAAGGAGGGCGACCCTGGAGCTACACCTTC	CASSLEGGRPWSYTF
TRBV4-1	.	.	TRBJ1-6	TGCGCCAGCAGCATGGCCTCGGCGGGTTCACCCCTCCACTTT	CASSMASAGSPLHF
TRBV5-5	.	TRBD2	TRBJ2-3	TGTGCCAGCATTAGAATGAGCGGGACTGTGGGAGATACGCAGTATTTT	CASIRMSGTVGDTQYF
TRBV6-5	.	TRBD1	TRBJ1-5	TGTGCCAGCAGAGGACAGGGTACGGGACAGCCCCAGCATTTT	CASRGQGTGQPQHF
TRBV27	.	.	TRBJ2-5	TGTGCCAGCAGTTTACGGTACCAAGAGACCCAGTACTTC	CASSLRYQETQYF